These 32 T cell receptor beta chains came from one sample sequenced in a study of CD8+ T cells in alopecia areata. Extraction of RNA preceded its reverse transcription into cDNA, which served as the sequencing template. The data were produced by immunoSEQ multiplex PCR, yet TCRdb's version contains in-frame clones alone and is incomplete. The data contain 50,000 to 70,000 clones, around 44% of them seen just once; the ten biggest clones take up 51%. The specimen was NKG2D-low CD8+ T cells sorted from blood. The source is a human donor with alopecia areata.

The J gene is TRBJ2-7, the V gene TRBV27, with TRBD1 identical over 10 bases. The germline V gene encodes CDR1 MNHEY and CDR2 SMNVEV (reference sequence). V lost 3 bases to trimming and J lost 3 bases; unmatched junction nucleotides: 8. CDR3 size: 16 residues. The chain's CDR3 is CASSLSGTGDYYEQYF. The CDR3 DNA reads as TGTGCCAGCAGTTTGTCCGGGACAGGGGACTACTACGAGCAGTACTTC.

The rearrangement links TRBV4-3 to TRBJ1-2; no clear D. V gave up 3 bases and J gave up 8 bases, with 22 bases separating them. CDR3 size: 16 residues. CDR1 and CDR2 from the germline V gene are LGHNA and YSLEER. As DNA, the CDR3 is TGCGCCAGCAGCCAGGCCCTCCAAGGGCGTCTGGGCGGCTACACCTTC. Its protein product is CASSQALQGRLGGYTF.

The genes are TRBV4-3 and TRBJ2-3; 13 positions agree with TRBD2. Germline V lookup: CDR1 LGHNA, CDR2 YSLEER. The V and J ends lost 0 bases and 2 bases, in that order; junction bases with no gene match: 5. The CDR3 covers 18 residues. The CDR3 DNA follows: TGCGCCAGCAGCCAAGACCCTACTAGCGGGGGGGACACAGATACGCAGTATTTT. Translating gives CASSQDPTSGGDTDTQYF.

This clone was counted only a few times. The chain employs TRBV23-1 and TRBJ2-2; D might be TRBD1 (6 bases). TRBV23-1 is treated as an ORF (open reading frame) with a function not yet certain. The V end was cut by 2 bases, the J end by 4 bases, with 14 bases between. This CDR3 is 16 amino acids long. The DNA of the CDR3 is TGCGCCAGCAGTCAACTGCAGGGGTATCGCACCGGGGAGCTGTTTTTT. It encodes CASSQLQGYRTGELFF.

This chain uses TRBV27 with TRBJ1-1, with D possibly matching TRBD1 (5 bases). This CDR3 contains 12 residues. Germline CDR1 and CDR2: MNHEY and SMNVEV (reference sequence). The V end was cut by 6 bases, the J end by 9 bases, with 14 bases between. CDR3 bases: TGTGCCAGCAGGCGGGACTTGGGGCAAGCTTTCTTT. It is translated as CASRRDLGQAFF.

The V call is TRBV7-6, the J call TRBJ2-1; TRBD2 aligns across 7 bases. Per the germline V gene, CDR1 is SGHVS and CDR2 is FNYEAQ. With V trimmed by 5 bases and J by 3 bases, 13 bases remained unmatched. The CDR3 is 17 amino acids. The CDR3 sequence: CASSARTGGDGYNEQFF. The CDR3 nucleotides are TGTGCCAGCAGCGCTAGGACGGGGGGAGACGGCTACAATGAGCAGTTCTTC.

This clone was counted between two and nine times. V gene TRBV27 combines with J gene TRBJ1-5; D call uncertain. CDR3 length equals 13 residues. Germline lookup yields CDR1 MNHEY and CDR2 SMNVEV (reference sequence). Trimming removed 2 bases from V and 4 bases from J, with 6 bases in between. CDR3 nucleotides: TGTGCCAGCAGTTTAGCCTTTAATCAGCCCCAGCATTTT. Its protein is CASSLAFNQPQHF.

This clone was recorded once. The chain employs TRBV2 and TRBJ2-7, with a weak D call TRBD1 (8 bases). Trimming shortened V by 9 bases and J by 3 bases, and 18 bases separated the two germline ends. In germline, CDR1 is SNHLY, CDR2 FYNNEI. CDR3 size: 14 residues. The CDR3 protein is CARGGTGEHYEQYF. The CDR3 nucleotides read TGTGCCAGGGGGGGGACAGGCGAACACTACGAGCAGTACTTC.

The chain couples TRBV25-1 to TRBJ2-3; tentatively, D is TRBD1 (5 bases). This CDR3 contains 13 residues. Trimming cost V 6 bases and J 4 bases, with 11 bases left between them. Germline lookup yields CDR1 MGHDK and CDR2 SYGVNS. The CDR3 sequence is CASSMTASDTQYF. CDR3 in DNA: TGTGCCAGCAGCATGACAGCGTCAGATACGCAGTATTTT. Drawing the rest from reference TRBV25-1 and TRBJ2-3, the complete variable domain is EADIYQTPRYLVIGTGKKITLECSQTMGHDKMYWYQQDPGMELHLIHYSYGVNSTEKGDLSSESTVSRIRTEHFPLTLESARPSHTSQYLCASSMTASDTQYFGPGTRLTVL.

V and J are TRBV30 and TRBJ2-3, with D unclear. CDR3 length: 11 amino acids. Between the trimmed V and J ends, which lost 3 bases and 6 bases, there was a span of 7 bases. From germline, CDR1 is GTSNPN and CDR2 SVGIG (reference sequence). As DNA, the CDR3 is TGTGCCTGGAGCCTCCGGGATACGCAGTATTTT. Encoded protein: CAWSLRDTQYF.

This rearrangement joins TRBV27 to TRBJ2-1, with TRBD2 as a possible D gene (6 bases). The V gene lost 7 bases and the J gene lost 0 bases, with 19 bases spanning the gap. The CDR3 loop spans 17 amino acids. Germline CDR1 MNHEY, CDR2 SMNVEV (reference sequence). The CDR3 is CASNSFPPEGSYNEQFF. In DNA form, the CDR3 reads TGTGCCAGCAACTCCTTCCCTCCGGAGGGCTCCTACAATGAGCAGTTCTTC.

This chain links TRBV2 with TRBJ2-7; D not resolved. Between the trimmed V and J ends, which lost 5 bases and 7 bases, there was a span of 21 bases. This CDR3 is built from 15 residues. The germline V gene encodes CDR1 SNHLY and CDR2 FYNNEI. CDR3 in amino acids: CASSKEGWTDGEQYF. Here the CDR3 DNA reads TGTGCCAGCAGTAAAGAAGGTTGGACCGATGGAGAGCAGTACTTC.

This clone was recorded a few times. The chain employs TRBV4-1 and TRBJ2-7, with D unclear. The CDR3 extends over 13 amino acids. Germline V lookup: CDR1 MGHRA, CDR2 YSYEKL. V gave up 4 bases and J gave up 6 bases, with 13 bases separating them. The CDR3 sequence: CASSLGREREQYF. Here the CDR3 DNA reads TGCGCCAGCAGCCTAGGTCGCGAGCGCGAGCAGTACTTC.

This clone has only a few counts. The chain recombines TRBV28 with TRBJ2-7; a possible D gene is TRBD2 (6 bases). The germline gives CDR1 MDHEN, CDR2 SYDVKM. This CDR3 contains 18 residues. Trimming shortened V by 3 bases and J by 6 bases, and 27 bases separated the two germline ends. CDR3 DNA sequence: TGTGCCAGCAGTTTTAAAGCGGGTACCGACACCCGGACGGCCGAGCAGTACTTC. Its translation is CASSFKAGTDTRTAEQYF.

The rearrangement uses TRBV29-1 and TRBJ2-7; a possible D gene is TRBD1 (5 bases). In germline, CDR1 is SQVTM, CDR2 ANQGSEA. V was trimmed by 6 bases and J by 0 bases, leaving 9 bases between them. This CDR3 is 12 amino acids long. CDR3 nucleotides: TGCAGCGTGACAGCGCTCTCCTACGAGCAGTACTTC. This gives the protein CSVTALSYEQYF.

This clone was picked up a small number of times. The rearrangement uses TRBV7-2 and TRBJ2-7; 7 nucleotides line up with TRBD1. The CDR3 runs to 14 residues. Unmatched junction bases numbered 5, after V lost 3 bases and J lost 3 bases. Germline CDR1 SGHTA, CDR2 FQGNSA. CDR3 sequence reads: CASSFPGQSYEQYF. As DNA, the CDR3 is TGTGCCAGCAGCTTCCCGGGACAGAGCTACGAGCAGTACTTC.

V gene TRBV7-9 combines with J gene TRBJ2-7, with 8 bases matching TRBD2. V dropped 5 bases and J dropped 0; count of bases not matched to a gene: 3. The CDR3 consists of 14 residues. Germline-derived CDR1 and CDR2 are SEHNR and FQNEAQ (reference sequence). Here the CDR3 reads CASSRTSSSYEQYF. The CDR3 DNA reads TGTGCCAGCAGCCGGACTAGCAGCTCCTACGAGCAGTACTTC. The full variable domain, completed using reference TRBV7-9 and TRBJ2-7, is DTGVSQNPRHKITKRGQNVTFRCDPISEHNRLYWYRQTLGQGPEFLTYFQNEAQLEKSRLLSDRFSAERPKGSFSTLEIQRTEQGDSAMYLCASSRTSSSYEQYFGPGTRLTVT.

The sample holds a few counts of this clone. V usage is TRBV2 and J usage is TRBJ2-7; D gene unclear. The CDR3 consists of 12 residues. Between the trimmed V and J ends, which lost 8 bases and 2 bases, there was a span of 10 bases. Germline V gene data show CDR1 as SNHLY and CDR2 as FYNNEI. The CDR3 is CASVDLAYEQYF. DNA for the CDR3: TGTGCCAGCGTCGATCTCGCCTACGAGCAGTACTTC.

J is TRBJ2-7 and V is TRBV6-6; D possibly corresponds to TRBD1 (5 bases). V dropped 2 bases and J dropped 3 bases, with 8 bases sitting between them. Looked up from germline, CDR1 is MNHNY and CDR2 is SVGAGI (reference sequence). The CDR3 has 13 residues. The CDR3 reads CASSYGAGYEQYF. The CDR3, as DNA: TGTGCCAGCAGTTACGGGGCCGGCTACGAGCAGTACTTC.

The V and J genes are TRBV7-2 and TRBJ2-5; possible D gene TRBD2, 6 bases. Looked up from germline, CDR1 is SGHTA and CDR2 is FQGNSA. V was trimmed by 0 bases and J by 3 bases, leaving 8 bases between them. CDR3 length equals 14 residues. As DNA, the CDR3 is TGTGCCAGCAGCTTAGCTTGGGAGGAAGAGACCCAGTACTTC. Residues: CASSLAWEEETQYF.

This clone was detected only a few times. The chain carries TRBV29-1 and TRBJ2-1, with D hard to call. This CDR3 has 9 amino acids. Germline loops: CDR1 SQVTM, CDR2 ANQGSEA. V lost 7 bases to trimming and J lost 5 bases, with 3 bases between them. In DNA form, the CDR3 reads TGCAGCGCCGACAATGAGCAGTTCTTC. This codes for CSADNEQFF.

This clone was seen only a few times. The genes are TRBV29-1 and TRBJ2-5; D possibly corresponds to TRBD1 (6 bases). Germline CDR1 SQVTM, CDR2 ANQGSEA. The CDR3 contains 15 residues. The V gene lost 0 bases and the J gene lost 5 bases, with 16 bases spanning the gap. In DNA, the CDR3 is TGCAGCGTTGAAGAGCGTGGGGGCCGGCGGGAGACCCAGTACTTC. It encodes CSVEERGGRRETQYF. The whole variable domain, filled in from reference TRBV29-1 and TRBJ2-5, reads SAVISQKPSRDICQRGTSLTIQCQVDSQVTMMFWYRQQPGQSLTLIATANQGSEATYESGFVIDKFPISRPNLTFSTLTVSNMSPEDSSIYLCSVEERGGRRETQYFGPGTRLLVL.

The chain has TRBV15 and TRBJ2-7; 15 bases agree with TRBD2. This CDR3 is 15 amino acids long. Trimming cost V 3 bases and J 3 bases; bases outside gene matches: 0. The germline V gene encodes CDR1 LNHNV and CDR2 YYDKDF (reference sequence). CDR3 sequence (DNA): TGTGCCACCAGCAGGGGACTAGCGGGGGGCTACGAGCAGTACTTC. This sequence encodes CATSRGLAGGYEQYF. The whole variable domain, filled in from reference TRBV15 and TRBJ2-7, reads DAMVIQNPRYQVTQFGKPVTLSCSQTLNHNVMYWYQQKSSQAPKLLFHYYDKDFNNEADTPDNFQSRRPNTSFCFLDIRSPGLGDTAMYLCATSRGLAGGYEQYFGPGTRLTVT.

The chain carries TRBV13 and TRBJ2-5; D possibly matches TRBD1 or TRBD2 (5 bases each). This CDR3 spans 14 amino acids. Germline CDR1 reads PRHDT; CDR2 reads FYEKMQ (reference sequence). The V gene lost 1 base and the J gene lost 7 bases, with 13 bases spanning the gap. The CDR3 DNA reads TGTGCCAGCAGCTTAGAAGGCCCAGGGAGGACCCAGTACTTC. It specifies CASSLEGPGRTQYF.

This clone was seen a few times. V is TRBV7-2 and J is TRBJ2-3; unclear D gene. V was cut by 3 bases and J by 2 bases, with 9 bases left in between. The CDR3 covers 14 residues. Per germline, CDR1 SGHTA and CDR2 FQGNSA. The CDR3 DNA reads as TGTGCCAGCAGCTTCACGCCCTTCACAGATACGCAGTATTTT. Amino acids: CASSFTPFTDTQYF.

The chain joins TRBV5-1 to TRBJ2-7; TRBD1 matches 8 bases. The germline V gene encodes CDR1 SGHRS and CDR2 YFSETQ. Trimming cost V 4 bases and J 4 bases; bases outside gene matches: 4. The CDR3 is made up of 13 amino acids. CDR3 DNA: TGCGCCAGCAGCCTACAGGGGGTATACGAGCAGTACTTC. This codes for CASSLQGVYEQYF.

This clone has a handful of counts. V usage is TRBV14 and J usage is TRBJ2-1; 8 bases match TRBD1. The CDR3 is 15 residues long. V shed 4 bases, J shed 5 bases, and the junction held 7 bases outside the gene matches. Germline assignment: CDR1 SGHDN and CDR2 FVKESK. The CDR3 nucleotides are TGTGCCAGCAGCCCGACCGGGACAGGAAACAATGAGCAGTTCTTC. This gives the protein CASSPTGTGNNEQFF.

The V and J genes are TRBV9 and TRBJ2-7; TRBD1 agrees at 10 bases. The CDR3 extends over 15 amino acids. Germline V CDR1 and CDR2: SGDLS, YYNGEE. The junction had 8 bases not matched to a gene; V was cut back by 4 bases and J by 4 bases. The CDR3 region is CASSPWTGGEYEQYF. For the CDR3, the DNA is TGTGCCAGCAGCCCGTGGACAGGGGGGGAATACGAGCAGTACTTC. Supplemented by reference TRBV9 and TRBJ2-7, the full variable domain reads DSGVTQTPKHLITATGQRVTLRCSPRSGDLSVYWYQQSLDQGLQFLIQYYNGEERAKGNILERFSAQQFPDLHSELNLSSLELGDSALYFCASSPWTGGEYEQYFGPGTRLTVT.

The chain joins TRBV6-6 to TRBJ1-5; no definite D call. Trimming cost V 8 bases and J 3 bases, with 5 bases left between them. The length of the CDR3 is 11 residues. Germline V gene sequence: CDR1 MNHNY, CDR2 SVGAGI (reference sequence). The CDR3 loop is CASRLNQPQHF. The DNA for the CDR3 is TGTGCCAGCCGCCTCAATCAGCCCCAGCATTTT.

The rearrangement uses TRBV19 and TRBJ2-5; D ambiguous. The CDR3 spans 11 residues. V lost 3 bases to trimming and J lost 5 bases, with 4 bases between them. Germline CDR1 and CDR2: LNHDA and SQIVND (reference sequence). The CDR3 sequence is CASSMGETQYF. CDR3 nucleotides: TGTGCCAGTAGTATGGGGGAGACCCAGTACTTC.

V usage is TRBV4-3 and J usage is TRBJ2-1; 7 bases map to TRBD1. CDR1 and CDR2 from the germline V gene are LGHNA and YSLEER. The CDR3 is 17 amino acids. V lost 3 bases, J lost 0 bases, and 8 bases stayed unmatched. CDR3 nucleotide sequence: TGCGCCAGCAGCCAGGTTTTGACAGGGAGCTCCTACAATGAGCAGTTCTTC. Encoded protein: CASSQVLTGSSYNEQFF.

This clone has more than one count but fewer than ten. The chain combines TRBV27 with TRBJ2-2, with 8 bases fitting TRBD1. Trimming at V came to 5 bases and at J to 5 bases, leaving 7 bases not matched to a gene. The CDR3 extends over 15 amino acids. Germline V CDR1 and CDR2: MNHEY, SMNVEV (reference sequence). Here the CDR3 reads CASSTGDRLTGELFF. The CDR3 DNA sequence: TGTGCCAGCAGTACCGGGGACAGGTTGACCGGGGAGCTGTTTTTT.